The next 9 T cell receptor beta chains were all read from a single sample in a study of blood T cell repertoires in COVID-19. Sequencing used immunoSEQ multiplex PCR; TCRdb keeps in-frame clones, though not all of them. This sample has 40,000 to 55,000 clones; 85% to 95% occur once, and the top ten carry 5% to 6%. Source material: peripheral blood. These receptors were obtained from a human donor in a cohort sampled during active COVID-19.

The chain carries TRBV6-2 or TRBV6-3 and TRBJ1-5; 10 nucleotides match TRBD1. CDR1 is MNHEY, CDR2 SVGEGT, per germline. The J segment lost 7 bases and the V segment lost 6 bases, leaving 9 bases of the junction unmatched. The CDR3 has 15 amino acids. This chain's CDR3 is CASSVTGGNGQPQHF. The CDR3 DNA sequence: TGTGCCAGCAGCGTGACAGGGGGCAACGGGCAGCCCCAGCATTTT.

The gene calls are TRBV4-1 and TRBJ2-3; TRBD2 agrees at 9 bases. The CDR3 totals 15 residues. Looked up from germline, CDR1 is MGHRA and CDR2 is YSYEKL. After removal of 1 base from V and 4 bases from J, the junction contained 3 bases not matched to a gene. The CDR3 here is CASSQVAGEADTQYF. The CDR3 region has the DNA TGCGCCAGCAGCCAAGTAGCGGGAGAGGCAGATACGCAGTATTTT.

The chain's CDR3 is CASSLGGRPNYGYTF. The CDR3 DNA follows: TGTGCCAGCAGCTTAGGGGGGAGACCTAACTATGGCTACACCTTC. This rearrangement joins TRBV13 to TRBJ1-2; D not resolved. The CDR3 has 15 amino acids. Germline CDR1 reads PRHDT; CDR2 reads FYEKMQ (reference sequence). V was trimmed by 0 bases and J by 0 bases, leaving 8 bases between them.

This chain connects TRBV11-2 to TRBJ2-2; the D is unclear. Trimming pared 5 bases from V and 1 base from J, leaving 14 bases between. The CDR3 covers 16 residues. The germline V gene has CDR1 SGHAT and CDR2 FQNNGV. CDR3 coding DNA: TGTGCCAGCAGCCCCCTGGCCGTCAAGAACACCGGGGAGCTGTTTTTT. Encoded protein: CASSPLAVKNTGELFF.

The rearrangement links TRBV5-1 to TRBJ2-7; TRBD1 matches 8 bases. Germline CDR1 reads SGHRS; CDR2 reads YFSETQ. The trim removed 0 bases at V and 3 bases at J, leaving 8 bases unmatched. The CDR3 loop spans 16 amino acids. The CDR3 reads CASSLDRTGNYYEQYF. The CDR3, as DNA: TGCGCCAGCAGCTTGGACCGGACAGGGAACTACTACGAGCAGTACTTC.

V and J are TRBV7-8 and TRBJ2-1; 7 nucleotides line up with TRBD1. J was trimmed by 6 bases and V by 3 bases; bases with no gene match: 5. The CDR3 sequence is 14 residues long. Germline values: CDR1 SGHVS, CDR2 FQNEAQ. The DNA of the CDR3 is TGTGCCAGCAGCTTTGACAGGGTGGGCAATGAGCAGTTCTTC. It yields the protein CASSFDRVGNEQFF.

CDR3 protein: CASSAGQSTDTQYF. As DNA, the CDR3 is TGTGCCAGCAGTGCGGGACAGAGCACAGATACGCAGTATTTT. This chain uses TRBV6-4 with TRBJ2-3; TRBD1 matches at 7 bases. Germline CDR1 reads MRHNA; CDR2 reads SNTAGT. The CDR3 covers 14 residues. Trimming at V came to 4 bases and at J to 0 bases, leaving 1 base not matched to a gene.

In DNA form, the CDR3 reads TGCAGCGTTTCAAACAGTCAAGGCTACACCTTC. Translating gives CSVSNSQGYTF. The genes are TRBV29-1 and TRBJ1-2; D is uncertain. The V end lost 5 bases, the J end lost 8 bases, and 12 bases lay between the germline ends. Germline CDR1 and CDR2: SQVTM and ANQGSEA. CDR3 size: 11 residues.

The CDR3 is CASSLAEGVETQYF. CDR3 sequence (DNA): TGTGCCAGCAGCTTAGCCGAGGGGGTGGAGACCCAGTACTTC. The V call is TRBV7-2, the J call TRBJ2-5; the D gene is possibly TRBD1 (6 bases). Germline V gene data show CDR1 as SGHTA and CDR2 as FQGNSA. With 0 bases removed from V and 5 bases from J, the gap between germline ends came to 10 bases. The CDR3 is 14 amino acids.